This TCR beta chain emerged from a study of T cell repertoires in cytomegalovirus infection. The wider study: CMV infection plus the matching HLA type was flagged by public TCR beta signatures.

V lost 0 bases and J 2 bases, leaving 13 bases between the germline ends. Germline CDR1 and CDR2: DFQATT and SNEGSKA (reference sequence). The CDR3 is 15 amino acids. Using its own MiXCR run on the reads, TCRdb lists one record per CDR3 protein. The sample comprises some 230,000 distinct CDR3 sequences, roughly 23% of which are singletons, and 15% to 20% rests with the top ten. As to this clonotype: Its specificity is unknown.

Whole-study results and caveats: In two of eight donors, the top clonotype was HLA-C-restricted CMV-specific. Cumulative frequency of public TCR beta families picked out carriers of CMV plus the relevant HLA.

This clonotype originated in a human donor in good health (CMV status not recorded). Some clones in this sample may be carry-over from other donors' samples. Input material: CD8+ T cells from PBMCs. The chain is built from TRBV20-1 and TRBJ1-1; D uncertain. The CDR3 nucleotides are TGCAGTGCTAGAGAGCCCCCTGGAGGAAACACTGAAGCTTTCTTT. Protein product: CSAREPPGGNTEAFF.